The 3 T cell receptor beta chains reported below all come from one sample, sequenced in a study of regulatory T cells in long-lasting Graves disease. In building TCR beta libraries, iRepertoire HTBI primers were used together with Arm-PCR of CDR3 regions. TCRdb analysed the multiplex PCR reads with MiXCR anew, one entry per CDR3 protein. This sample has a few hundred thousand distinct CDR3 sequences, with around a fifth found just once. Specified time point: persistent/refractory GD, antithyroid drugs over 5 years with positive TRAb. RNA from PBMCs was the source of the TCR library. The sequences come from peripheral blood mononuclear cells (PBMCs), collected when the disease was refractory, from a patient treated with antithyroid drugs. All receptors come from a female donor with Graves disease.

This clonotype has at least ten counts. This chain uses TRBV12-3 or TRBV12-4 with TRBJ2-2; 7 bases agree with TRBD1. The CDR3 spans 14 residues. Germline trimming cut 7 bases from V and 3 bases from J; bases unmatched to any gene: 5. Here the CDR3 DNA reads TGTGCCAGCATCGACAGGGCTTACACCGGGGAGCTGTTTTTT. This gives the protein CASIDRAYTGELFF.

The chain recombines TRBV7-2 with TRBJ2-3, with D perhaps matching TRBD2 (7 bases). The CDR3 is 16 residues long. The germline CDR1 and CDR2 sequences are SGHTA and FQGNSA. Trimming took 3 bases from V and 4 from J, leaving 17 bases between them. The CDR3: CASSFLGAGEADTQYF. CDR3 DNA: TGTGCCAGCAGCTTTCTGGGGGCGGGAGAGGCAGATACGCAGTATTTT.

The chain recombines TRBV20-1 with TRBJ1-1, with a possible D match to TRBD1 (6 bases). The germline CDR1 and CDR2 sequences are DFQATT and SNEGSKA (reference sequence). V lost 0 bases, J lost 7 bases, and 12 bases lay in between. CDR3 size: 13 residues. The CDR3 loop reads CSARDRTRGEAFF. The CDR3 DNA follows: TGCAGTGCTAGAGATCGTACCAGGGGTGAAGCTTTCTTT.